Following are 27 T cell receptor beta chains from one sample sequenced in a study of tissue T cells after allogeneic stem cell transplantation. The table came from immunoSEQ multiplex PCR; TCRdb's copy has only in-frame clones and leaves some out. Of more than 5,500 clones in the sample, about 41% were seen once. Described time point: mouse harvest day 14 after allogeneic transplant. The graft held 10^6 splenic CD5+ T cells and 10^7 T-cell-depleted bone marrow cells. Sequences were obtained from gut tissue. The receptor set was obtained from a female BALB/c mouse given C57BL/6 T cells with graft-versus-host disease after an allogeneic hematopoietic cell transplant.

As to this clone: Any gene name here is a mouse gene name. The read halts 1 residue ahead of the CDR3 end, with the missing end drawn from the germline J gene. The chain couples TRBV3 to TRBJ2-2; TRBD2 agrees at 11 bases. The CDR3 sequence is 15 residues long. V was clipped by 7 bases and J by 2 bases; unmatched bases: 3. Per germline, CDR1 SNHLY and CDR2 FYNGKV (reference sequence). The CDR3 spells CASTRTGGNTGQLYF. Incomplete CDR3 DNA: TGTGCCAGCACCCGGACTGGGGGGAACACCGGGCAGCTCTAC.

Concerning this clone: Gene names and germline match the mouse. The read ends 1 residue shy of where the CDR3 ends; the end is completed using the germline J gene. The V and J genes are TRBV21 and TRBJ2-2; 10 bases are shared with TRBD2. TRBV21 is identified as an open reading frame with a role that is uncertain. The J segment lost 2 bases and the V segment lost 5 bases, leaving 2 bases of the junction unmatched. The length of the CDR3 is 15 residues. Here the CDR3 reads CASSWTGGNTGQLYF. The sequenced CDR3 bases are TGTGCTAGCAGTTGGACTGGGGGTAACACCGGGCAGCTCTAC.

As regards this clone: The gene names given are mouse names. The DNA ends 1 residue before the CDR3 does, and the rest of the CDR3 is filled in from the germline J gene. The chain recombines TRBV26 with TRBJ2-3, with 10 bases aligning to TRBD2. The CDR3 contains 15 residues. The J segment lost 1 base and the V segment lost 4 bases, leaving 2 bases of the junction unmatched. Germline V CDR1 and CDR2: KGHPV, FQNQEV (reference sequence). The part of the CDR3 DNA that was read is TGTGCCAGCAGTCCTGGACTGGGGGGTGCAGAAACGCTGTAT. Translated, it gives CASSPGLGGAETLY. The entire CDR3 is CASSPGLGGAETLYF.

A remark on this clone: The gene names given are mouse names. The CDR3 goes on 1 residue after the read ends, and that part is filled in from the germline J gene. The genes are TRBV14 and TRBJ1-1; D is uncertain. This CDR3 region has 13 residues. CDR1 and CDR2 (germline): SGHDT, FRDEAV. V was pared by 3 bases and J by 1 base, with 7 bases between. The CDR3 sequence: CASSSQENTEVFF. The sequenced part of the CDR3 DNA is TGTGCCAGCAGTTCCCAGGAAAACACAGAAGTCTTC.

With respect to this clone: Each gene name is a mouse one. The part of the CDR3 DNA that was read is TGTGCCAGCAGTCTGTGGGGGTACGGCTCCGACTACACC. This codes for CASSLWGYGSDYT. The entire CDR3 protein is CASSLWGYGSDYTF. The chain recombines TRBV26 with TRBJ1-2, with a possible D match to TRBD1 (5 bases). The observed sequence ends 1 residue before the CDR3 terminus, with the missing tail filled in from the germline J gene. CDR1 and CDR2 from the germline V gene are KGHPV and FQNQEV (reference sequence). The CDR3 has 14 residues. V lost 1 base and J lost 4, with 10 bases in between.

A note on this clone: The gene names given are mouse names. The CDR3 DNA, read in part, is TGTGCCACAGGCCAAAACACCTTGTAC. Translation: CATGQNTLY. The full CDR3 sequence reads CATGQNTLYF. This chain links TRBV26 with TRBJ2-4; D is ambiguous. The read is 1 residue too short to cover the CDR3 end, so that end is filled in from the germline J gene. V was trimmed by 10 bases and J by 3 bases, leaving 5 bases between them. The CDR3 has 10 residues. Germline CDR1 reads KGHPV; CDR2 reads FQNQEV (reference sequence).

A word on this clone: Mouse gene names and germline throughout. The read is 1 residue too short to cover the CDR3 end, so that end is filled in from the germline J gene. J is TRBJ2-5 and V is TRBV12-1; tentatively, D is TRBD1 or TRBD2 (5 bases each). The V end was cut by 2 bases, the J end by 4 bases, with 12 bases between. There are 14 residues in the CDR3. Germline CDR1 reads SGHSN; CDR2 reads HYEKVE. Here the CDR3 reads CASSPRGGKDTQYF. The CDR3 DNA, read in part, is TGTGCCAGCTCTCCCCGCGGGGGAAAAGACACCCAGTAC.

This clone was counted between two and nine times. The gene symbols are mouse symbols. The CDR3 end falls 1 residue outside the read, so it is completed with the germline J gene. The gene calls are TRBV26 and TRBJ2-1; 8 bases match TRBD2. Germline V gene sequence: CDR1 KGHPV, CDR2 FQNQEV (reference sequence). The ends lost 1 base at V and 7 bases at J; junction bases unmatched: 3. The CDR3 has 14 amino acids. CDR3 sequence: CASSLWGGGAEQFF. CDR3 DNA, as far as it was read: TGTGCCAGCAGTCTGTGGGGGGGCGGAGCTGAGCAGTTC. The full variable domain, rest sourced from reference TRBV26 and TRBJ2-1, is NSKVIQTPRYLVKGQGQKAKMRCIPEKGHPVVFWYQQNKNNEFKFLINFQNQEVLQQIDMTEKRFSAECPSNSPCSLEIQSSEAGDSALYLCASSLWGGGAEQFFGPGTRLTVL.

Concerning this clone: Each gene name is a mouse one. With the read ending 1 residue before the CDR3 end, the germline J gene is used to fill in that end. The sample carries other DNA sequences with the same CDR3. The V gene is TRBV13-2, the J gene TRBJ2-1, with 10 bases identical to TRBD2. With V trimmed by 3 bases and J by 4 bases, 1 base remained unmatched. There are 14 residues in the CDR3. The germline gives CDR1 NNHNN, CDR2 SYGAGS (reference sequence). The part of the CDR3 DNA that was read is TGTGCCAGCGGTGGGACTGGGGGTTATGCTGAGCAGTTC. This translates into CASGGTGGYAEQF. The entire CDR3 sequence reads CASGGTGGYAEQFF.

In this sample, this clone turned up a few times. Gene names follow the mouse nomenclature. CDR3 sequence reads: CASSPNYEQYF. CDR3 DNA, as far as it was read: TGTGCCAGCAGTCCCAATTATGAACAGTAC. The chain links TRBV26 to TRBJ2-7, with no clear D. The sequence runs out 1 residue before the end of the CDR3; the remainder is reconstructed from the germline J gene. The CDR3 totals 11 residues. Trimming left V 4 bases short and J 4 bases short, with 5 bases between. Germline V gene lookup returns CDR1 KGHPV and CDR2 FQNQEV (reference sequence). Full variable domain (outside the CDR3, taken from reference TRBV26 and TRBJ2-7): NSKVIQTPRYLVKGQGQKAKMRCIPEKGHPVVFWYQQNKNNEFKFLINFQNQEVLQQIDMTEKRFSAECPSNSPCSLEIQSSEAGDSALYLCASSPNYEQYFGPGTRLTVL.

This clone has just one count. Possible read error: a much larger clone is one base away. Mouse germline and gene names are used. The read terminates 1 residue before the CDR3 end, so the remaining end is supplied by the germline J gene. The V call is TRBV26, the J call TRBJ2-3; D gene uncertain. The CDR3 has 13 residues. V lost 4 bases to trimming and J lost 0 bases, with 5 bases between them. CDR1 is KGHPV, CDR2 FQNQEV, per germline (reference sequence). The CDR3 bases that were read are TGTGCCAGCAGTCGCGACAGTGCAGAAACGCTGTAT. Translated, it gives CASSRDSAETLY. The whole CDR3 sequence reads CASSRDSAETLYF.

In the case of this clone: The listed genes are named as in mouse. The read ends 1 residue shy of where the CDR3 ends; the end is completed using the germline J gene. The chain carries TRBV3 and TRBJ2-7; 9 nucleotides agree with TRBD2. The V gene's germline CDR1 is SNHLY and CDR2 FYNGKV (reference sequence). There are 13 residues in the CDR3. The junction had 5 bases not matched to a gene; V was cut back by 5 bases and J by 6 bases. The sequenced CDR3 bases are TGTGCCAGCAGCCCCCGGACTGGGGCTGAACAGTAC. Protein: CASSPRTGAEQY. The full-length CDR3 reads as CASSPRTGAEQYF.

About this clone itself: Genes here carry mouse names. The read falls 1 residue short of the CDR3 end, and the missing part is taken from the germline J gene. The J gene is TRBJ1-1, the V gene TRBV19, with TRBD1 matching 7 bases. The germline V gene has CDR1 FNHDT and CDR2 SITEND (reference sequence). Trimming at V came to 4 bases and at J to 5 bases, leaving 5 bases not matched to a gene. This CDR3 has 13 residues. CDR3 sequence reads: CASSRQGGTEVFF. The part of the CDR3 DNA that was read is TGTGCCAGCAGTCGACAGGGAGGTACAGAAGTCTTC.

A note on this clone: Gene names refer to mouse genes. The CDR3 end is not reached by the read, which stops 1 residue before it; the germline J gene fills it in. The chain employs TRBV12-1 and TRBJ2-3, with D perhaps being TRBD1 or TRBD2 (5 bases each). Germline V lookup: CDR1 SGHSN, CDR2 HYEKVE. Trimming left V 3 bases short and J 0 bases short, with 6 bases between. CDR3 length: 13 amino acids. The chain's CDR3 is CASSWDSAETLYF. Incomplete CDR3 DNA: TGTGCCAGCTCTTGGGACAGTGCAGAAACGCTGTAT.

With respect to this clone: Gene names are mouse gene names. The read gets to within 1 residue of the CDR3 end, and the germline J gene fills in the rest. The chain employs TRBV12-2 and TRBJ2-5; 8 bases map to TRBD2. Germline CDR1 is SGHLS and CDR2 is HYDKME. This CDR3 has 15 residues. V lost 0 bases, J lost 2 bases, and 3 bases stayed unmatched. CDR3 protein: CASSLVWGVQDTQYF. CDR3 DNA, as far as it was read: TGTGCCAGCTCTCTCGTCTGGGGGGTCCAAGACACCCAGTAC.

A note on this clone: Gene names are mouse gene names. The read ends 1 residue early relative to the CDR3; the germline J gene fills the gap. This chain joins TRBV12-1 and TRBJ1-2; 7 nucleotides agree with TRBD1. The CDR3 loop spans 14 amino acids. Looked up from germline, CDR1 is SGHSN and CDR2 is HYEKVE. The J segment lost 4 bases and the V segment lost 2 bases, leaving 6 bases of the junction unmatched. The CDR3 DNA, read in part, is TGTGCCAGCTCTCCCCTGACAGGGCTCTCCGACTACACC. Protein product: CASSPLTGLSDYT. The entire CDR3 reads CASSPLTGLSDYTF.

Note on this clone: Gene names refer to mouse genes. The DNA ends 1 residue before the CDR3 does, and the rest of the CDR3 is filled in from the germline J gene. V is TRBV19 and J is TRBJ2-1; 8 bases agree with TRBD2. This CDR3 comprises 14 residues. The trim removed 2 bases at V and 4 bases at J, leaving 2 bases unmatched. The V gene's germline CDR1 is FNHDT and CDR2 SITEND (reference sequence). The CDR3 protein is CASSIWGDYAEQFF. The sequenced CDR3 bases are TGTGCCAGCAGTATCTGGGGGGATTATGCTGAGCAGTTC. The full variable domain, completed using reference TRBV19 and TRBJ2-1, is GGIITQTPKFLIGQEGQKLTLKCQQNFNHDTMYWYRQDSGKGLRLIYYSITENDLQKGDLSEGYDASREKKSSFSLTVTSAQKNEMAVFLCASSIWGDYAEQFFGPGTRLTVL.

Worth noting for this clone: The genes and germline here are from mouse. The CDR3 end is not reached by the read, which stops 1 residue before it; the germline J gene fills it in. This chain joins TRBV2 and TRBJ1-2, with 7 positions matching TRBD1. This CDR3 comprises 15 residues. The V segment lost 1 base and the J segment 0 bases; nucleotides outside the gene matches: 2. Germline V gene sequence: CDR1 LGHNA, CDR2 YSYQKL. CDR3 DNA, as far as it was read: TGTGCCAGCAGCCAAGGAAGGGGGCCAAACTCCGACTACACC. Amino acids: CASSQGRGPNSDYT. The complete CDR3 protein is CASSQGRGPNSDYTF.

This clone is medium-sized (0.01 to 0.1%) in the sample. These gene names are mouse names. The read comes to an end 1 residue before the CDR3 does, leaving the germline J gene to fill in the end. The chain combines TRBV2 with TRBJ2-3, with 8 bases fitting TRBD2. The CDR3 consists of 15 residues. The V segment lost 3 bases and the J segment 0 bases; nucleotides outside the gene matches: 2. Germline lookup yields CDR1 LGHNA and CDR2 YSYQKL. The part of the CDR3 DNA that was read is TGTGCCAGCAGCCACGGACTGGGTAGTGCAGAAACGCTGTAT. As protein: CASSHGLGSAETLY. The whole CDR3 region reads CASSHGLGSAETLYF.

This clone was seen just once. Any gene name here is a mouse gene name. The read gets to within 1 residue of the CDR3 end, and the germline J gene fills in the rest. The chain is built from TRBV23 and TRBJ1-5; the table's D gene call, TRBD1, was not cross checked with the DNA. Germline V CDR1 and CDR2: KGHTA, FQNQQP. The length of the CDR3 is 13 residues. The CDR3 here is CSSSQGDRQAPLF. Partial CDR3 DNA: TGCTCCAGCAGTCAAGGGGACAGACAGGCTCCGCTT.

As to this clone: Gene names are the mouse ones. The read ends 1 residue shy of where the CDR3 ends; the end is completed using the germline J gene. The chain carries TRBV16 and TRBJ2-1; 8 bases line up with TRBD2. V was clipped by 5 bases and J by 4 bases; unmatched bases: 7. CDR3 length: 15 residues. CDR1 and CDR2 (germline): SGHSA, FRNQAP. CDR3 DNA, as far as it was read: TGTGCAAGCAGCCACCGGGACTGGTCATATGCTGAGCAGTTC. Translated, it gives CASSHRDWSYAEQF. The full CDR3 protein reads CASSHRDWSYAEQFF.

This clone has a handful of counts. Gene names refer to mouse genes. The read falls 1 residue short of the CDR3 end, and the missing part is taken from the germline J gene. The gene calls are TRBV19 and TRBJ1-1; D is uncertain. V was pared by 0 bases and J by 1 base, with 7 bases between. Germline V gene sequence: CDR1 FNHDT, CDR2 SITEND (reference sequence). This CDR3 comprises 14 residues. The DNA read from the CDR3 is TGTGCCAGCAGTATAGGTCAGAAAAACACAGAAGTCTTC. This codes for CASSIGQKNTEVF. Given in full, the CDR3 is CASSIGQKNTEVFF.

A word on this clone: Mouse gene names apply. Sequencing ends 1 residue short of the CDR3 end; the germline J gene provides the rest. The gene calls are TRBV12-2 and TRBJ2-4, with a possible D match to TRBD2 (7 bases). This CDR3 comprises 14 residues. Germline V CDR1 and CDR2: SGHLS, HYDKME. Trimming stripped 3 bases from V and 5 bases from J, with 14 bases between. The part of the CDR3 DNA that was read is TGTGCCAGCTCTAGGGGGGCTCGGGGAAACACCTTGTAC. Translation: CASSRGARGNTLY. The CDR3 in its entirety is CASSRGARGNTLYF. The whole variable domain, remainder taken from reference TRBV12-2 and TRBJ2-4, is NSGVVQSPRYIIKGKGERSILKCIPISGHLSVAWYQQTQGQELKFFIQHYDKMERDKGNLPSRFSVQQFDDYHSEMNMSALELEDSAVYFCASSRGARGNTLYFGAGTRLSVL.

Worth noting for this clone: The gene names given are mouse names. With the read ending 1 residue before the CDR3 end, the germline J gene is used to fill in that end. V usage is TRBV13-1 and J usage is TRBJ1-3, with a tentative D call TRBD1 (6 bases). V was shortened by 2 bases and J by 1 base, with 10 bases between the two germline ends. Germline loops: CDR1 NSHNY, CDR2 SYGAGN. This CDR3 has 15 residues. CDR3 region: CASSEGQGSGNTLYF. CDR3 DNA, as far as it was read: TGTGCCAGCAGTGAAGGGCAGGGGTCTGGAAATACGCTCTAT.

In this sample, this clone is medium-sized. Mouse germline and gene names are used. The CDR3 extends 1 residue past the end of the read, so its final part is completed from the germline J gene. The chain joins TRBV12-2 to TRBJ2-5; 11 bases align to TRBD2. Germline CDR1 and CDR2: SGHLS and HYDKME. The CDR3 is 17 residues long. V shed 0 bases and J 0 bases; nucleotides not matched to a gene: 4. The CDR3 sequence is CASSLRDWGFNQDTQYF. The sequenced part of the CDR3 DNA is TGTGCCAGCTCTCTCCGGGACTGGGGGTTTAACCAAGACACCCAGTAC.

Details on this clone: Gene names refer to mouse genes. The read falls 1 residue short of the CDR3 end, and the missing part is taken from the germline J gene. V usage is TRBV15 and J usage is TRBJ2-1; D gene ambiguous. Germline CDR1 reads SGHND; CDR2 reads FRSKSL. The CDR3 contains 13 residues. Trimming pared 3 bases from V and 3 bases from J, leaving 6 bases between. CDR3 in amino acids: CASSFGVYAEQFF. CDR3 DNA, as far as it was read: TGTGCCAGCAGTTTCGGGGTCTATGCTGAGCAGTTC.

By share, this clone counts as large. The gene symbols are mouse symbols. The sequence runs out 1 residue before the end of the CDR3; the remainder is reconstructed from the germline J gene. J is TRBJ2-1 and V is TRBV15; TRBD2 agrees at 7 bases. Germline V gene lookup returns CDR1 SGHND and CDR2 FRSKSL. CDR3 size: 14 residues. Losses at the gene ends were 1 base for V and 3 bases for J; bases not matched to a gene: 0. The CDR3 DNA, read in part, is TGTGCCAGCAGTTTAGGGGGGGGCTATGCTGAGCAGTTC. Amino acid sequence: CASSLGGGYAEQF. The whole CDR3 is CASSLGGGYAEQFF.